This TCR beta chain derives from a study of T cells after yellow fever vaccination. Study as a whole: Four memory subsets, EM, EMRA, CM and Tscm, were sorted by CD3, CD45RA, CCR7, CD95. Preparing low-cell-number fractions relied on SMART-Seq v4 Ultra Low Input. General study findings and limits: The study noted that FACS-sorted repertoires could contain abundant clonotypes contaminating from the bulk population.

The ends were cut back, 5 bases at V and 6 bases at J, with 17 bases in the middle. The CDR3 spans 14 residues. One entry per CDR3 protein results from TCRdb running MiXCR on the 5' RACE reads. This sample yields around 4,800 distinct CDR3 sequences, of which over 6% are seen a single time; more than 1.4% belongs to the top ten. In this sample, this clonotype is medium-sized. This sample comprised PBMCs, either bulk or a sorted T-cell subset (CD4+, CD8+, memory, or dextramer-sorted; not recorded which), obtained 15 days after the yellow fever booster vaccination. The receptor was isolated from a man younger than 45 who received the YFV17D yellow fever vaccine. V is TRBV12-3 or TRBV12-4 and J is TRBJ2-7, with D possibly matching TRBD1 (6 bases). The CDR3 DNA follows: TGTGCCAGCAGTGCCTCCAGGGGTTCCGCCGAGCAGTACTTC. This translates into CASSASRGSAEQYF.